The sequence of this T cell receptor beta chain was determined in a study of long-term antiretroviral therapy in people with HIV. General observations from the study: Among HIV repertoires, CDR3 length ranges were narrower than those of controls. Records did not include ART adherence, viral resistance or therapy changes.

V gave up 7 bases and J gave up 7 bases, with 13 bases separating them. The CDR3 extends over 11 amino acids. The germline gives CDR1 DFQATT, CDR2 SNEGSKA (reference sequence). At least one PBMC sample before ART and at least two after were required. HIV-positive participants all received treatment in the United States. Survey-level immunoSEQ v3.0 assays were run. The table came from immunoSEQ multiplex PCR; TCRdb's copy has only in-frame clones and leaves some out. Counted here are over 15,000 clones, around 75% occurring once; the ten biggest clones make up approximately 14%. This clone was detected a few times. Antigen specificity is unknown.

The material was unsorted PBMCs, obtained 1.5 years before starting antiretroviral therapy. The rearrangement joins TRBV20-1 to TRBJ1-2; perhaps TRBD1 as D (5 bases). The origin of this receptor is a woman between 50 and 59 years old with HIV. The CDR3 sequence is CSVPGDGGYTF. The CDR3, as DNA: TGCAGTGTCCCGGGGGACGGTGGCTACACCTTC.